Shown below are 14 T cell receptor beta chains from a single sample sequenced in a study of cytomegalovirus exposure and HLA in healthy donors. The PCR used 60 Vbeta and 13 Jbeta primers. Some clones are missing from TCRdb's copy, which holds only in-frame ones; the method was immunoSEQ multiplex PCR. Of approximately 200,000 clones listed, about 80% are singletons. Sequencing was performed on PBMCs. Receptors originate from a middle-aged man in good health and CMV-seronegative.

This sequence joins TRBV7-8 and TRBJ1-6; 9 bases line up with TRBD1. CDR1 SGHVS and CDR2 FQNEAQ come from the germline V gene. The CDR3 spans 14 residues. V was pared by 5 bases and J by 6 bases, with 2 bases of the junction left unmatched. CDR3: CASSQDRGNSPLHF. The CDR3 DNA reads as TGTGCCAGCAGCCAGGACAGGGGTAATTCACCCCTCCACTTT.

Concerning this clone: Additional DNA sequences in this sample encode the identical CDR3. V and J are TRBV9 and TRBJ2-3, with TRBD2 matching 9 bases. The CDR3 spans 16 residues. After removal of 1 base from V and 1 base from J, the junction contained 4 bases not matched to a gene. Germline CDR1 SGDLS, CDR2 YYNGEE. The CDR3 DNA reads as TGTGCCAGCAGCGTATTTGGCGGGGGGGGCACAGATACGCAGTATTTT. This gives the protein CASSVFGGGGTDTQYF.

The chain recombines TRBV7-6 with TRBJ2-7, with TRBD1 matching over 9 bases. This CDR3 has 14 residues. Germline V gene lookup returns CDR1 SGHVS and CDR2 FNYEAQ. The ends lost 3 bases at V and 3 bases at J; junction bases unmatched: 3. CDR3 amino acids: CASSLGQGNYEQYF. The CDR3, as DNA: TGTGCCAGCAGCTTGGGACAGGGAAACTACGAGCAGTACTTC.

J is TRBJ2-7 and V is TRBV7-9; 7 positions match TRBD1. CDR3 length equals 13 residues. Per germline, CDR1 SEHNR and CDR2 FQNEAQ (reference sequence). The trim removed 4 bases at V and 7 bases at J, leaving 7 bases unmatched. CDR3 in amino acids: CASSSTGASEQYF. CDR3 nucleotides: TGTGCCAGCAGCTCCACAGGGGCGTCGGAGCAGTACTTC.

The chain combines TRBV10-3 with TRBJ2-7; TRBD2 agrees at 11 bases. Looked up from germline, CDR1 is ENHRY and CDR2 is SYGVKD. The CDR3 is 15 amino acids. The trim removed 6 bases at V and 1 base at J, leaving 5 bases unmatched. The CDR3 DNA reads as TGTGCCATCAGCCTACTAGCGGGAGTATCCTACGAGCAGTACTTC. Protein: CAISLLAGVSYEQYF.

The chain carries TRBV7-2 and TRBJ1-5, with D possibly TRBD1 on 5 matching bases. The length of the CDR3 is 16 residues. Trimming took 0 bases from V and 2 from J, leaving 11 bases between them. Germline CDR1 reads SGHTA; CDR2 reads FQGNSA. DNA for the CDR3: TGTGCCAGCAGCTTAGCAGCAACAGGAGGCAATCAGCCCCAGCATTTT. Its translation: CASSLAATGGNQPQHF.

V usage is TRBV27 and J usage is TRBJ1-1, with D possibly being TRBD1 (6 bases). The CDR3 runs to 14 residues. The V end lost 2 bases, the J end lost 5 bases, and 12 bases lay between the germline ends. CDR1 MNHEY and CDR2 SMNVEV come from the germline V gene (reference sequence). The DNA of the CDR3 is TGTGCCAGCAGTTTAAGGACAGAGATTACTGAAGCTTTCTTT. Translating gives CASSLRTEITEAFF.

This clone showed up just a few times. The chain is built from TRBV5-6 and TRBJ1-1; D gene unclear. The V end was cut by 0 bases, the J end by 6 bases, with 9 bases between. Per germline, CDR1 SGHDT and CDR2 YYEEEE. The CDR3 length is 13 residues. The CDR3 DNA reads as TGTGCCAGCAGCTTGGGTTTATTCCCTGAAGCTTTCTTT. This codes for CASSLGLFPEAFF.

The chain couples TRBV7-9 to TRBJ2-7, with D tentatively TRBD1 (5 bases). Germline CDR1 reads SEHNR; CDR2 reads FQNEAQ (reference sequence). Trimming removed 4 bases at V and 4 bases at J, with 11 bases between. The CDR3 runs to 13 residues. DNA for the CDR3: TGTGCCAGCAGCTCGCCGACAGAGTACGAGCAGTACTTC. Protein product: CASSSPTEYEQYF.

This chain joins TRBV29-1 and TRBJ2-7; TRBD2 is a possible D gene (5 bases). The germline gives CDR1 SQVTM, CDR2 ANQGSEA. V dropped 6 bases and J dropped 3 bases, with 9 bases sitting between them. This CDR3 region has 11 residues. Here the CDR3 reads CSVKRGYEQYF. The CDR3 DNA reads TGCAGCGTCAAACGGGGCTACGAGCAGTACTTC.

The chain uses TRBV9 and TRBJ1-1; D ambiguous. Germline assignment: CDR1 SGDLS and CDR2 YYNGEE. This CDR3 is 17 amino acids long. The V and J ends lost 0 bases and 3 bases respectively, with 18 bases between them. CDR3 sequence reads: CASSVAPIYNADTEAFF. The CDR3 DNA reads TGTGCCAGCAGCGTAGCCCCTATATATAACGCGGACACTGAAGCTTTCTTT.

This clone was recorded once. The chain employs TRBV30 and TRBJ1-6; possible D gene TRBD1, 6 bases. The CDR3 length is 13 residues. V dropped 8 bases and J dropped 9 bases, with 17 bases sitting between them. Germline-derived CDR1 and CDR2 are GTSNPN and SVGIG (reference sequence). CDR3 in DNA: TGTGCCCAGCGGCACCAAGGGGGTTCACCCCTCCACTTT. It specifies CAQRHQGGSPLHF.

The gene calls are TRBV5-4 and TRBJ2-3, with D hard to call. The CDR3 runs to 15 residues. Trimming stripped 4 bases from V and 5 bases from J, with 17 bases between. Germline lookup yields CDR1 SGHNT and CDR2 YYREEE (reference sequence). The CDR3 reads CASSPDTLAGDTQYF. In DNA, the CDR3 is TGTGCCAGCAGCCCCGACACCCTGGCTGGAGATACGCAGTATTTT. Looking up the rest from reference TRBV5-4 and TRBJ2-3 gives the full variable domain: ETGVTQSPTHLIKTRGQQVTLRCSSQSGHNTVSWYQQALGQGPQFIFQYYREEENGRGNFPPRFSGLQFPNYSSELNVNALELDDSALYLCASSPDTLAGDTQYFGPGTRLTVL.

The V call is TRBV7-9, the J call TRBJ1-4, with D possibly matching TRBD1 (5 bases). This CDR3 spans 13 amino acids. V lost 5 bases and J 3 bases, leaving 7 bases between the germline ends. The V gene's germline CDR1 is SEHNR and CDR2 FQNEAQ (reference sequence). The CDR3 sequence: CASSPRANEKLFF. In nucleotides, the CDR3 is TGTGCCAGCAGCCCCAGGGCTAATGAAAAACTGTTTTTT. The whole variable domain, remainder taken from reference TRBV7-9 and TRBJ1-4, is DTGVSQNPRHKITKRGQNVTFRCDPISEHNRLYWYRQTLGQGPEFLTYFQNEAQLEKSRLLSDRFSAERPKGSFSTLEIQRTEQGDSAMYLCASSPRANEKLFFGSGTQLSVL.